This T cell receptor (beta chain) was captured by sequencing in a study of T-cell memory formation after mild COVID-19. Each CDR3 protein is one row after TCRdb ran MiXCR on the 5' RACE reads. The sample has around 200,000 distinct CDR3 sequences; approximately 30% are singletons. The specimen was PBMCs or a T cell subset sorted from them (not recorded which). The receptor's source is an adult woman who had mild COVID-19 (a few samples of this study predate the infection). Cell type and time point are not known.

CDR3 residues: CATSDSQDPQETQYF. The CDR3 region has the DNA TGTGCCACCAGTGACTCACAGGACCCCCAAGAGACCCAGTACTTC. V usage is TRBV24-1 and J usage is TRBJ2-5; perhaps TRBD1 as D (5 bases). Trimming removed 4 bases at V and 1 base at J, with 12 bases between. The CDR3 covers 15 residues. CDR1 and CDR2 (germline): KGHDR, SFDVKD.